Detailed here is one T cell receptor (beta chain). Its cognate antigen is unknown. Germline CDR1 is WNHNN and CDR2 is SYGVQD (reference sequence). The CDR3 consists of 15 residues. V lost 6 bases and J lost 0, with 12 bases in between. TCRdb's table, derived via immunoSEQ multiplex PCR, lists solely in-frame clones and lacks some. The top ten clones hold about a third of a sample with 42,000 or so clones, around 87% of them seen once. This record belongs to a study of OX40 agonist ivuxolimab in advanced cancers. Across the whole study: Hepatocellular carcinoma, melanoma, renal cell or head and neck cancer was diagnosed in the dose-escalation patients. Partial responses occurred in Three dose-escalation patients, one with hepatocellular carcinoma and two with cutaneous melanoma.

General study findings and limits: Certain nonresponders additionally had low normalized T-cell clonal expansion.

Anyone with autoimmune disease history or systemic immunosuppression was excluded. The genes are TRBV10-1 and TRBJ2-4, with no clear D. Source: CD4+ or CD8+ T cells sorted from blood, taken in a trial of the OX40 agonist ivuxolimab. The receptor was derived from an adult with an advanced solid tumor such as melanoma, head and neck, liver or kidney cancer. The CDR3, as DNA: TGCGCCAGCAGCCAAGGACGGACAGCCAAAAACATTCAGTACTTC. Its translation is CASSQGRTAKNIQYF.